This T cell receptor (beta chain) derives from a study of T cells in Graves' hyperthyroidism and ophthalmopathy. Study in general: Pretreatment peripheral blood was obtained at initial diagnosis.

Whole-study results and caveats: The model made its ophthalmopathy prediction, and onset followed a median approximately 6 months later.

This clonotype was seen ten or more times. Its antigen is currently unknown. Researchers amplified the TCR beta CDR3 regions from RNA transcripts. In the first-round RT-PCR of the TCR CDR3, the HTBI primer set was used. One entry per CDR3 protein, called by TCRdb with MiXCR from the multiplex PCR reads. The sample has 400,000 to 500,000 distinct CDR3 sequences, under 15% seen once. Diagnosis relied on clinical symptoms, serum thyroxine and TRAb, thyroid ultrasound and orbital computed tomography. Fresh peripheral blood, approximately 9.1 ml, was the source of the PBMCs. The sequenced material came from blood. The sequence was collected from a young man with Graves' ophthalmopathy.

In nucleotides, the CDR3 is TGCAGTGCTAGGAGACAACGACAGGGCATTCGGAGTAATGAGCAGTTCTTC. It yields the protein CSARRQRQGIRSNEQFF. The genes are TRBV20-1 and TRBJ2-1, with 7 bases lining up with TRBD1. The germline CDR1 and CDR2 sequences are DFQATT and SNEGSKA (reference sequence). The CDR3 runs to 17 residues. The V and J ends lost 3 bases and 7 bases, in that order; junction bases with no gene match: 18.